These T cell receptor beta chains were read from a single sample in a study of blood T cell repertoires in COVID-19. The repertoire was sequenced with immunoSEQ multiplex PCR; TCRdb's copy has only in-frame clones and lacks some. Among some 200,000 clones, around 88% were seen once, and the ten largest hold about 1.5%. Sequenced sample: peripheral blood. Source of these receptors: a man between 18 and 29 years old with active or convalescent COVID-19. Both conserved end residues are part of each CDR3. Each record gives: D gene, J gene, clone size, V gene, CDR3 protein, CDR3 DNA. D genes are given only for firm matches. Clone sizes are given selectively: once, few, many, or a class where the clone is expanded.

>NA|TRBJ2-7|NA|TRBV6-5
CASSSQRLLYF
TGTGCCAGCAGTTCCCAGAGGCTACTGTACTTC
>NA|TRBJ1-5|NA|TRBV28
CASSSYSANQPQHF
TGTGCCAGCAGTTCCTACAGTGCCAATCAGCCCCAGCATTTT
>NA|TRBJ2-7|NA|TRBV13
CASSLVRDEQYF
TGTGCCAGCAGCCTGGTACGGGACGAGCAGTACTTC
>NA|TRBJ2-5|once|TRBV2
CASSPQGGGQETQYF
TGTGCCAGCAGTCCCCAGGGGGGCGGTCAAGAGACCCAGTACTTC
>TRBD1|TRBJ1-6|NA|TRBV27
CASSLYRDRGSPLHF
TGTGCCAGCAGTTTATATCGGGACAGGGGTTCACCCCTCCACTTT
>TRBD2|TRBJ2-1|NA|TRBV9
CASSVTGTSGASYNEQFF
TGTGCCAGCAGCGTTACCGGGACTAGCGGCGCCAGTTACAATGAGCAGTTCTTC
>TRBD2|TRBJ2-3|NA|TRBV11-2
CASSLSGTSGSTDTQYF
TGTGCCAGCAGCCTCTCCGGGACTAGCGGTAGCACAGATACGCAGTATTTT
>TRBD1|TRBJ2-7|NA|TRBV7-9
CASSLATGAVSYEQYF
TGTGCCAGCAGCTTAGCTACAGGGGCCGTCTCCTACGAGCAGTACTTC
>NA|TRBJ2-6|NA|TRBV7-6
CASSLARGAGANVLTF
TGTGCCAGCAGCTTAGCGCGCGGCGCTGGGGCCAACGTCCTGACTTTC
>NA|TRBJ1-1|NA|TRBV2
CASSDPRAMNTEAFF
TGTGCCAGCAGTGACCCCCGAGCCATGAACACTGAAGCTTTCTTT
>TRBD1|TRBJ2-5|NA|TRBV4-1
CASSQGDREGETQYF
TGCGCCAGCAGCCAAGGGGACAGGGAAGGCGAGACCCAGTACTTC
>TRBD2|TRBJ2-7|NA|TRBV6-2/TRBV6-3
CASSLAGAYEQYF
TGTGCCAGCAGTTTGGCGGGGGCCTACGAGCAGTACTTC
>NA|TRBJ1-3|once|TRBV29-1
CSADRLTGNTIYF
TGCAGCGCGGATAGACTTACTGGAAACACCATATATTTT
>NA|TRBJ2-7|NA|TRBV27
CASSAAGRSYEQYF
TGTGCCAGCAGTGCGGCGGGACGGTCCTACGAGCAGTACTTC
>NA|TRBJ2-7|NA|TRBV6-6
CASSGAEPDYEQYF
TGTGCCAGCAGTGGAGCGGAACCCGACTACGAGCAGTACTTC
>NA|TRBJ2-1|NA|TRBV6-5
CASSSSNSYNEQFF
NA
>TRBD2|TRBJ2-7|NA|TRBV20-1
CSASRGLALLLAEQYF
TGCAGTGCTAGTAGGGGACTAGCCCTTCTACTTGCCGAGCAGTACTTC
>NA|TRBJ2-5|NA|TRBV5-4
CASSTPGGETQYF
TGTGCCAGCAGCACCCCAGGGGGGGAGACCCAGTACTTC
>TRBD1|TRBJ2-3|NA|TRBV28
CASSLMVGQGADTQYF
TGTGCCAGCAGTTTAATGGTGGGACAGGGGGCGGATACGCAGTATTTT
>TRBD1|TRBJ1-1|NA|TRBV5-4
CASTFKQGAANTEAFF
TGTGCCAGCACCTTCAAACAGGGGGCTGCGAACACTGAAGCTTTCTTT
>TRBD2|TRBJ2-7|NA|TRBV7-6
CASSSSGTSGSNPYEQYF
TGTGCCAGCAGCTCCTCCGGGACTAGCGGGAGTAACCCCTACGAGCAGTACTTC
>TRBD2|TRBJ2-1|NA|TRBV6-5
CASKPLAGAYNEQFF
TGTGCCAGCAAGCCCCTAGCGGGAGCTTACAATGAGCAGTTCTTC
>NA|TRBJ2-1|NA|TRBV19
CASSIGQSSYNEQFF
TGTGCCAGTAGTATAGGACAGAGCTCCTACAATGAGCAGTTCTTC
>TRBD2|TRBJ2-5|NA|TRBV30
CAWSEMSGSLQTQYF
TGTGCCTGGAGTGAAATGAGCGGGAGTTTGCAGACCCAGTACTTC
>TRBD2|TRBJ2-3|NA|TRBV7-9
CASSFLGAGGGDTQYF
TGTGCCAGCAGTTTCCTCGGGGCGGGAGGGGGCGATACGCAGTATTTT
>NA|TRBJ1-5|NA|TRBV28
CASSLLQVSNQPQHF
TGTGCCAGCAGTTTATTGCAGGTTAGCAATCAGCCCCAGCATTTT
>TRBD2|TRBJ2-2|NA|TRBV5-4
CASTPLAGVSTGELFF
TGTGCCAGCACCCCGCTGGCGGGGGTCTCCACCGGGGAGCTGTTTTTT
>NA|TRBJ1-2|NA|TRBV5-4
CASHSQGLPYGYTF
TGTGCCAGCCATTCCCAGGGGCTCCCCTATGGCTACACCTTC
>NA|TRBJ1-2|NA|TRBV11-2
CASSLESPGGYTF
TGTGCCAGCAGCTTAGAGTCTCCAGGCGGCTACACCTTC
>TRBD2|TRBJ2-3|once|TRBV5-1
CASSVGLAQDTQYF
TGCGCCAGCAGTGTGGGACTAGCCCAAGATACGCAGTATTTT
>NA|TRBJ1-4|NA|TRBV4-1
CASSQAAQGNEKLFF
TGCGCCAGCAGCCAAGCGGCCCAGGGCAATGAAAAACTGTTTTTT